Presented here are 32 T cell receptor beta chains from one specimen sequenced in a study of T cells in localized non-small cell lung cancer. Sequenced by immunoSEQ multiplex PCR; TCRdb stores in-frame clones only, minus some. The profile covers about 7,000 clones, with approximately 22% appearing a single time and 3.6% taken by the ten largest. Sample: lung tumor tissue, taken before any cancer treatment. Receptors were obtained from a man aged 35-69 years with stage III squamous cell lung carcinoma.

V gene TRBV6-8 combines with J gene TRBJ1-3; TRBD1 matches at 8 bases. Germline CDR1 is MNHGY and CDR2 is SAAAGT. CDR3 length: 15 residues. The junction had 6 bases not matched to a gene; V was cut back by 5 bases and J by 3 bases. CDR3 region: CASSPQGAGGNTIYF. In DNA form, the CDR3 reads TGTGCCAGCAGTCCGCAGGGGGCGGGTGGAAACACCATATATTTT.

V is TRBV6-8 and J is TRBJ2-7; no clear D. Germline V gives CDR1 MNHGY, CDR2 SAAAGT. CDR3 length: 15 residues. V shed 10 bases and J shed 0 bases, with 19 bases lying between them. This chain's CDR3 is CATRSTTVSSYEQYF. For the CDR3, the DNA is TGTGCCACCCGATCTACGACGGTAAGCTCCTACGAGCAGTACTTC.

The table lists this clone with a few counts. The chain employs TRBV11-3 and TRBJ2-7; TRBD2 matches at 11 bases. CDR3 length equals 15 residues. The germline gives CDR1 SGHNT, CDR2 YENEEA. V lost 8 bases, J lost 0 bases, and 6 bases stayed unmatched. The CDR3 nucleotides read TGTGCCAGCGGTCCGGGACTAGCGGACTCCTACGAGCAGTACTTC. Translation gives CASGPGLADSYEQYF.

By share of the sample, this clone is medium-sized. The V and J genes are TRBV6-8 and TRBJ1-5; D may be TRBD1 (5 bases). Germline assignment: CDR1 MNHGY and CDR2 SAAAGT. The CDR3 contains 13 residues. Trimming shortened V by 6 bases and J by 3 bases, and 9 bases separated the two germline ends. The CDR3 here is CASRQVNNQPQHF. The DNA of the CDR3 is TGTGCCAGCAGACAGGTGAACAATCAGCCCCAGCATTTT.

The V gene is TRBV5-1, the J gene TRBJ2-3, with TRBD2 matching 9 bases. The CDR3 length is 16 residues. Looked up from germline, CDR1 is SGHRS and CDR2 is YFSETQ. With 0 bases clipped from V and 8 bases from J, the junction kept 10 bases outside the gene matches. This chain's CDR3 is CASSLESGRRAGTQYF. The DNA for the CDR3 is TGCGCCAGCAGCTTGGAGAGCGGGAGGCGGGCAGGTACGCAGTATTTT.

This clone was seen a few times. This chain links TRBV9 with TRBJ1-2; a possible D gene is TRBD1 (5 bases). The CDR3 length is 18 residues. Germline V lookup: CDR1 SGDLS, CDR2 YYNGEE. The V and J ends lost 0 bases and 10 bases respectively, with 28 bases between them. CDR3 sequence reads: CASSVEGQSATHPLVYTF. The CDR3 nucleotides are TGTGCCAGCAGCGTAGAGGGGCAGAGCGCCACCCACCCCTTAGTCTACACCTTC.

This clone was recorded a few times. The genes are TRBV11-3 and TRBJ2-7, with 12 bases that match TRBD2. There are 16 residues in the CDR3. Germline values: CDR1 SGHNT, CDR2 YENEEA. With V trimmed by 5 bases and J by 1 base, 6 bases remained unmatched. This chain's CDR3 is CASSPRLAGASYEQYF. The CDR3, as DNA: TGTGCCAGCAGCCCCCGACTAGCGGGGGCTTCCTACGAGCAGTACTTC.

The chain links TRBV19 to TRBJ2-2; D is undetermined. The CDR3 is made up of 14 amino acids. Trimming removed 7 bases from V and 2 bases from J, with 11 bases in between. CDR1 LNHDA and CDR2 SQIVND come from the germline V gene (reference sequence). CDR3 residues: CASIRGTNTGELFF. The CDR3 DNA is TGTGCCAGTATCCGAGGTACCAACACCGGGGAGCTGTTTTTT. The complete variable domain, with remaining parts taken from reference TRBV19 and TRBJ2-2, reads DGGITQSPKYLFRKEGQNVTLSCEQNLNHDAMYWYRQDPGQGLRLIYYSQIVNDFQKGDIAEGYSVSREKKESFPLTVTSAQKNPTAFYLCASIRGTNTGELFFGEGSRLTVL.

V is TRBV5-1 and J is TRBJ1-3; the D is unclear. Germline CDR1 is SGHRS and CDR2 is YFSETQ. Trimming left V 4 bases short and J 2 bases short, with 10 bases between. This CDR3 region has 14 residues. The CDR3 here is CASSKDGPGNTIYF. CDR3 nucleotide sequence: TGCGCCAGCAGCAAGGACGGCCCTGGAAACACCATATATTTT.

The chain recombines TRBV19 with TRBJ1-1; D is uncertain. Germline CDR1 LNHDA, CDR2 SQIVND (reference sequence). V lost 2 bases and J lost 9, with 7 bases in between. The length of the CDR3 is 11 residues. This CDR3 is CASSIFAKAFF. The CDR3 nucleotides are TGTGCCAGTAGTATATTCGCTAAAGCTTTCTTT.

Written as DNA, the CDR3 is TGCGCCAGCAGCTTGTCTGCGGGAGACTTCACAGATACGCAGTATTTT. Its translation is CASSLSAGDFTDTQYF. J is TRBJ2-3 and V is TRBV5-1, with TRBD2 matching over 7 bases. This CDR3 is 16 amino acids long. Germline assignment: CDR1 SGHRS and CDR2 YFSETQ. Trimming cost V 1 base and J 2 bases; bases outside gene matches: 7.

The V and J genes are TRBV11-3 and TRBJ1-2; 10 bases are a match to TRBD1. The CDR3 length is 15 residues. Germline-derived CDR1 and CDR2 are SGHNT and YENEEA. V was pared by 5 bases and J by 3 bases, with 6 bases of the junction left unmatched. The CDR3 spells CASSQTTGGDYGYTF. The CDR3 DNA is TGTGCCAGCAGCCAAACGACAGGGGGCGACTATGGCTACACCTTC. The full variable domain, its missing parts supplied by reference TRBV11-3 and TRBJ1-2, is EAGVVQSPRYKIIEKKQPVAFWCNPISGHNTLYWYLQNLGQGPELLIRYENEEAVDDSQLPKDRFSAERLKGVDSTLKIQPAELGDSAVYLCASSQTTGGDYGYTFGSGTRLTVV.

This clone was seen just once. The CDR3 bases are TGTGCCATTAGCGCCATCTCCTACGAGCAGTACTTC. Encoded protein: CAISAISYEQYF. The rearrangement links TRBV28 to TRBJ2-7; a weak D match, TRBD2 (5 bases). The CDR3 runs 12 residues. V lost 10 bases and J lost 0, with 10 bases in between. Germline V gene lookup returns CDR1 MDHEN and CDR2 SYDVKM.

This clone was counted many times. The gene calls are TRBV23-1 and TRBJ1-2; 8 nucleotides align to TRBD1. TRBV23-1 is filed as an ORF, its function uncertain. V lost 6 bases, J lost 2 bases, and 5 bases stayed unmatched. The CDR3 contains 14 residues. CDR3 sequence: CASSPGQGNYGYTF. The CDR3 region has the DNA TGCGCCAGCAGCCCAGGACAGGGCAACTATGGCTACACCTTC.

The chain recombines TRBV29-1 with TRBJ1-2; perhaps TRBD1 as D (6 bases). Trimming shortened V by 2 bases and J by 7 bases, and 14 bases separated the two germline ends. This CDR3 has 13 amino acids. In germline, CDR1 is SQVTM, CDR2 ANQGSEA. The CDR3 spells CSVETQGEVGYTF. The CDR3 bases are TGCAGCGTTGAAACACAGGGAGAGGTTGGCTACACCTTC.

The V and J genes are TRBV12-5 and TRBJ2-5; 11 bases are shared with TRBD2. The CDR3 covers 16 residues. V shed 6 bases, J shed 1 base, and the junction held 7 bases outside the gene matches. Germline V gene data show CDR1 as LGHNT and CDR2 as FRNRAP. This CDR3 reads CASGPGTSGPQETQYF. CDR3 sequence (DNA): TGTGCTAGTGGACCCGGGACTAGCGGCCCCCAAGAGACCCAGTACTTC.

By sample fraction, this clone is medium-sized. The chain's CDR3 is CASSPSGTSSTQYF. The CDR3 coding sequence is TGTGCCAGCAGCCCTAGTGGGACCTCATCGACCCAGTACTTC. V gene TRBV11-3 combines with J gene TRBJ2-5; D may correspond to TRBD1 or TRBD2 (5 bases each). The CDR3 runs 14 residues. Deletions cut 5 bases from V and 7 bases from J, with 17 bases between. Germline-derived CDR1 and CDR2 are SGHNT and YENEEA.

A few counts support this clone. This chain connects TRBV28 to TRBJ1-1, with D hard to call. The CDR3 has 13 amino acids. Trimming took 3 bases from V and 2 from J, leaving 7 bases between them. CDR1 is MDHEN and CDR2 is SYDVKM in the germline V gene. Here the CDR3 reads CASSLYLNTEAFF. CDR3 DNA: TGTGCCAGCAGTTTGTACCTCAACACTGAAGCTTTCTTT.

V is TRBV11-3 and J is TRBJ2-6; D is uncertain. The CDR3 is made up of 15 amino acids. Trimming shortened V by 3 bases and J by 2 bases, and 8 bases separated the two germline ends. Germline CDR1 reads SGHNT; CDR2 reads YENEEA. CDR3 loop: CASSLVGTGANVLTF. The CDR3 DNA reads as TGTGCCAGCAGCTTGGTTGGGACTGGGGCCAACGTCCTGACTTTC.

A few counts support this clone. The genes are TRBV6-8 and TRBJ2-5; 10 nucleotides line up with TRBD2. The CDR3 runs 15 residues. CDR1 is MNHGY, CDR2 SAAAGT, per germline. V lost 4 bases to trimming and J lost 2 bases; unmatched junction nucleotides: 4. The CDR3 sequence is CASSLELAGQETQYF. In nucleotides, the CDR3 is TGTGCCAGCAGTTTGGAACTAGCGGGACAAGAGACCCAGTACTTC.

This clone has more than one count but fewer than ten. The genes are TRBV11-3 and TRBJ2-3; the D gene could be TRBD1 or TRBD2 (7 bases each). The V end lost 5 bases, the J end lost 1 base, and 19 bases lay between the germline ends. This CDR3 has 17 residues. The germline V gene has CDR1 SGHNT and CDR2 YENEEA. CDR3 coding DNA: TGTGCCAGCAGCCCCACCCAGGGGGGGATGGGCACAGATACGCAGTATTTT. Translation: CASSPTQGGMGTDTQYF.

In its sample, this clone was seen a few times. The chain employs TRBV11-3 and TRBJ2-7, with D perhaps being TRBD1 or TRBD2 (6 bases each). Per the germline V gene, CDR1 is SGHNT and CDR2 is YENEEA. The germline V and J ends were trimmed by 4 bases and 3 bases, with 22 bases remaining between them. The CDR3 contains 17 residues. CDR3 in amino acids: CASSSGPLGGTGYEQYF. The CDR3 bases are TGTGCCAGCAGCTCGGGGCCTTTAGGGGGGACTGGCTACGAGCAGTACTTC.

This clone was seen more than once but under ten times. The chain uses TRBV6-8 and TRBJ1-3; D is undetermined. The germline V gene has CDR1 MNHGY and CDR2 SAAAGT. The CDR3 has 12 amino acids. V lost 10 bases and J lost 7, with 14 bases in between. The CDR3 reads CATSVGLNTIYF. For the CDR3, the DNA is TGTGCCACCTCCGTAGGGCTGAACACCATATATTTT.

By share of the sample, this clone is medium-sized. J is TRBJ2-7 and V is TRBV9; TRBD1 might be the D (5 bases). Deletions cut 4 bases from V and 5 bases from J, with 19 bases between. The CDR3 consists of 15 residues. Per germline, CDR1 SGDLS and CDR2 YYNGEE. CDR3 DNA sequence: TGTGCCAGCAGCCCCACAGGTACCCGGCCCCACGAGCAGTACTTC. This translates into CASSPTGTRPHEQYF.

In this sample, this clone turned up a few times. The rearrangement joins TRBV11-3 to TRBJ2-3, with 7 bases aligning to TRBD1. V was pared by 4 bases and J by 4 bases, with 8 bases of the junction left unmatched. Germline V gives CDR1 SGHNT, CDR2 YENEEA. The CDR3 totals 15 residues. The CDR3 loop is CASSSRRQGPDTQYF. Here the CDR3 DNA reads TGTGCCAGCAGCTCCCGTCGACAGGGACCAGATACGCAGTATTTT.

This clone was detected a few times. The V call is TRBV11-3, the J call TRBJ2-1; 9 nucleotides match TRBD2. The germline V gene encodes CDR1 SGHNT and CDR2 YENEEA. The ends lost 3 bases at V and 7 bases at J; junction bases unmatched: 7. The CDR3 is 15 amino acids. In DNA form, the CDR3 reads TGTGCCAGCAGCTTGGCGGGAGGGTTAAGGAATGAGCAGTTCTTC. It translates to CASSLAGGLRNEQFF.

This clone was observed a handful of times. V and J are TRBV28 and TRBJ2-1; perhaps TRBD1 as D (5 bases). Germline CDR1 MDHEN, CDR2 SYDVKM. The CDR3 has 13 amino acids. The V end lost 4 bases, the J end lost 4 bases, and 8 bases lay between the germline ends. The CDR3 DNA reads TGTGCCAGCAGTTACGACAGATACAATGAGCAGTTCTTC. Translation gives CASSYDRYNEQFF.

This clone showed up just a few times. This chain connects TRBV29-1 to TRBJ2-1; D is unresolved. Trimming removed 1 base from V and 0 bases from J, with 10 bases in between. The CDR3 length is 15 residues. Looked up from germline, CDR1 is SQVTM and CDR2 is ANQGSEA. DNA of the CDR3: TGCAGCGTTGAAGGCAGGTCAAACTCCTACAATGAGCAGTTCTTC. Translated: CSVEGRSNSYNEQFF.

This clone was seen more than once but under ten times. J is TRBJ1-1 and V is TRBV7-2; D call uncertain. CDR3 length: 13 residues. V lost 1 base, J lost 1 base, and 4 bases lay in between. Germline assignment: CDR1 SGHTA and CDR2 FQGNSA. The CDR3 protein is CASSLGQNTEAFF. The CDR3, as DNA: TGTGCCAGCAGCTTAGGACAGAACACTGAAGCTTTCTTT.

The CDR3 reads CASSSKQGAREKLFF. The CDR3 region has the DNA TGTGCCAGCAGCTCTAAACAGGGGGCTCGGGAAAAACTGTTTTTT. V usage is TRBV9 and J usage is TRBJ1-4, with 9 bases matching TRBD1. Unmatched junction bases numbered 9, after V lost 4 bases and J lost 8 bases. The germline gives CDR1 SGDLS, CDR2 YYNGEE. This CDR3 has 15 residues. The whole variable domain, remainder taken from reference TRBV9 and TRBJ1-4, is DSGVTQTPKHLITATGQRVTLRCSPRSGDLSVYWYQQSLDQGLQFLIQYYNGEERAKGNILERFSAQQFPDLHSELNLSSLELGDSALYFCASSSKQGAREKLFFGSGTQLSVL.

The chain uses TRBV6-8 and TRBJ2-5; 10 nucleotides align to TRBD1. V shed 5 bases, J shed 5 bases, and the junction held 2 bases outside the gene matches. The CDR3 length is 13 residues. Germline V gives CDR1 MNHGY, CDR2 SAAAGT. The CDR3 DNA sequence: TGTGCCAGCAGTGGGACAGGGGCGGAGACCCAGTACTTC. This sequence encodes CASSGTGAETQYF.

The rearrangement links TRBV11-3 to TRBJ1-2; no firm D call. CDR3 length: 14 residues. Between the trimmed V and J ends, which lost 3 bases and 1 base, there was a span of 9 bases. The germline gives CDR1 SGHNT, CDR2 YENEEA. The CDR3 DNA follows: TGTGCCAGCAGCTTGGCCCGAGTTAACTATGGCTACACCTTC. Translated, it gives CASSLARVNYGYTF. The full variable domain, with the rest looked up from reference TRBV11-3 and TRBJ1-2, is EAGVVQSPRYKIIEKKQPVAFWCNPISGHNTLYWYLQNLGQGPELLIRYENEEAVDDSQLPKDRFSAERLKGVDSTLKIQPAELGDSAVYLCASSLARVNYGYTFGSGTRLTVV.